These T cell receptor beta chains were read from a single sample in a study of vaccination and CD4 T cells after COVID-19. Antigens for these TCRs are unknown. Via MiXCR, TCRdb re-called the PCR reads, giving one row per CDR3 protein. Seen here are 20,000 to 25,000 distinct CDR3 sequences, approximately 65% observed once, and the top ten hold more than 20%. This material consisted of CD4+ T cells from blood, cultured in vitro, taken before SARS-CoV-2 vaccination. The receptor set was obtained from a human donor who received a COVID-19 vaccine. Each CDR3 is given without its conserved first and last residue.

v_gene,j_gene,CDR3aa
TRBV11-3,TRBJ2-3,ASSFTGTSGGLNTDTQY
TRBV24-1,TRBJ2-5,ATSDSPQETQY
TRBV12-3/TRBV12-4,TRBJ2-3,ASSLGSGADTQY
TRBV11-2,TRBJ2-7,ASTAQLLREY
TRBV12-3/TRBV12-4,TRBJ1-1,ASSLFWGRGTEAF
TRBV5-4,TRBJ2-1,ASSPRLGQHHEQF
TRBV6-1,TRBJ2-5,ASSERGGGQTQY
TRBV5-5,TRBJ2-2,ASSFKWDTGELF
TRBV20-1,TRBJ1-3,SASSLGAGNTIY
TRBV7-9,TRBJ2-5,ASSPGLAGAQETQY
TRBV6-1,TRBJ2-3,ASSEARVDTDTQY
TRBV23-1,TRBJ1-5,ASSQSSSQTSNQPQH
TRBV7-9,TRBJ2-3,ASSLTIDTDTQY
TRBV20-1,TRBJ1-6,SAPGQGAWSYNSPLH
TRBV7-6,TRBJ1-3,ASSLARVGSGNTIY
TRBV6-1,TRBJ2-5,ANKGFRMAEEETQY
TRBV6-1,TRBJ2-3,ASRTGVSTDTQY
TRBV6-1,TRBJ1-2,ASSESGRFFGYT
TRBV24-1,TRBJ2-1,ATSDSIVPDNEQF
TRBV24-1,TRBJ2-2,ATSDWGRGGELF
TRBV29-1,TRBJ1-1,SVVLNTEAF
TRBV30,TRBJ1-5,AWSAYRGLSNQPQH
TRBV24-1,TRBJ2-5,ATSDSMAGTGKETQY
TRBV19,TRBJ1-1,ASSIWQGEAF
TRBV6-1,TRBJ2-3,ASSRASGLGTDTQY
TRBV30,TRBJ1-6,AWSRDYNSPLH
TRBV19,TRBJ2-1,ASTERRGGYNEQF
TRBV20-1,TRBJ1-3,SAREMGFGNTIY
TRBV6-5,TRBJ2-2,ASSFGQGNTGELF
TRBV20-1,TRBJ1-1,SAQTTFTVVGTEAF
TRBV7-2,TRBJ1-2,ASSLDASQDYYGYT
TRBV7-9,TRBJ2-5,ASSSDARLLQETQY
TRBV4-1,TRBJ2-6,ASSHTGTKRMEGSGANVLT
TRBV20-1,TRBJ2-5,SAEQGAGETQY
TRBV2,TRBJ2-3,ASSLGGSTGDTQY
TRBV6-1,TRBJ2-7,ATGRGYEQY
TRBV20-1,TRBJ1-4,SATITNEKLF
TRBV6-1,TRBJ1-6,ASSVGVYNSPLH
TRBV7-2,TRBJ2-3,ASSLDSGKTQY
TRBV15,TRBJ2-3,ATSRDRDSTDTQY
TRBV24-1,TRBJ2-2,ATSETGGADTGELF
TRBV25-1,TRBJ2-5,ASSELGASLQETQY
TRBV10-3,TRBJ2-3,AISGSGGGEDTQY
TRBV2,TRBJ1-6,ASNLDRTGDSPLH
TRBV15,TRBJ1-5,ATSRGGTGWIQPQH
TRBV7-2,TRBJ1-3,ASSLKGAETFGNTIY
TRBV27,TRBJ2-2,ASTTGQGITGELF
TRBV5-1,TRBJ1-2,ASSPSTGLGGGYT
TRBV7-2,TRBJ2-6,ASSQPQGASGSGANVLT
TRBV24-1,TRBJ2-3,ATSDAGLSTDTQY
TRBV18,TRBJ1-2,ASSPDRAFRGYT
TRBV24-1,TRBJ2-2,ATSGRTPNTGELF
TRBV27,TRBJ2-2,ASSGPLAGELF